This T cell receptor beta chain was found in a study of shared clonotypes between healthy human individuals. Only CD45RO-negative cells positively selected for CCR7 counted as naive CD8 cells, so terminally differentiated effector memory CD45RA+ cells were excluded. Sequencing was performed with immunoSEQ multiplex PCR; in TCRdb, only in-frame clones are kept and a portion is missing. This table holds approximately 2,200,000 clones, 85% to 95% found once. The V end was cut by 1 base, the J end by 2 bases, with 13 bases between. Germline CDR1 is ENHRY and CDR2 is SYGVKD. The CDR3 totals 16 residues. What was sequenced was naive CD8+ T cells from PBMCs. This clonotype was sampled from a man between 18 and 35 years old in good health. Some clones in this sample may be carry-over from other donors' samples. The chain employs TRBV10-3 and TRBJ2-3; a weak D match, TRBD2 (6 bases). CDR3 sequence: CAISEWGGGTTDTQYF. In nucleotides, the CDR3 is TGTGCCATCAGTGAGTGGGGCGGCGGGACCACAGATACGCAGTATTTT.